Shown below are 14 T cell receptor beta chains from a single sample sequenced in a study of blood T cell repertoires in COVID-19. Sequencing was performed with immunoSEQ multiplex PCR; in TCRdb, only in-frame clones are kept and a portion is missing. The sample yields about 170,000 clones, 70% to 90% seen once. Sequenced input: peripheral blood. The receptor source for this set is a man between 50 and 59 years old who had recovered from COVID-19.

This chain connects TRBV6-5 to TRBJ2-1, with D perhaps matching TRBD1 (7 bases). This CDR3 is 16 amino acids long. Germline assignment: CDR1 MNHEY and CDR2 SVGAGI. V was cut by 0 bases and J by 6 bases, with 15 bases left in between. The CDR3 here is CASSYSGAGGTNEQFF. The DNA of the CDR3 is TGTGCCAGCAGTTACTCTGGGGCAGGGGGGACCAATGAGCAGTTCTTC.

V usage is TRBV4-3 and J usage is TRBJ2-1, with 7 nucleotides matching TRBD1. The germline gives CDR1 LGHNA, CDR2 YSLEER. The length of the CDR3 is 16 residues. V trimming: 0 bases; J trimming: 8 bases; junction bases outside the gene matches: 10. CDR3 nucleotide sequence: TGCGCCAGCAGCCAAGATTGGAGAGGGGGCTTCGATGAGCAGTTCTTC. It specifies CASSQDWRGGFDEQFF.

A single count supports this clone. The gene calls are TRBV4-2 and TRBJ1-3; 7 bases are a match to TRBD1. J was trimmed by 3 bases and V by 0 bases; bases with no gene match: 11. The germline V gene has CDR1 LGHNA and CDR2 YNFKEQ. The CDR3 has 18 residues. The CDR3 DNA reads as TGTGCCAGCAGCCAAGATGGCAGGGGGTTTACTGATGGAAACACCATATATTTT. Its translation is CASSQDGRGFTDGNTIYF.

This clone was recorded only once. This rearrangement joins TRBV18 to TRBJ1-5, with a possible D match to TRBD1 (6 bases). CDR1 KGHSH and CDR2 LQKENI come from the germline V gene. The CDR3 runs to 17 residues. The germline V and J ends were trimmed by 1 base and 4 bases, with 17 bases remaining between them. CDR3 bases: TGTGCCAGCTCACCACAACGGCAGGGGCCGATTAATCAGCCCCAGCATTTT. It specifies CASSPQRQGPINQPQHF. Drawing the rest from reference TRBV18 and TRBJ1-5, the complete variable domain is NAGVMQNPRHLVRRRGQEARLRCSPMKGHSHVYWYRQLPEEGLKFMVYLQKENIIDESGMPKERFSAEFPKEGPSILRIQQVVRGDSAAYFCASSPQRQGPINQPQHFGDGTRLSIL.

The rearrangement links TRBV19 to TRBJ1-5; possibly TRBD1 for D (6 bases). Germline V CDR1 and CDR2: LNHDA, SQIVND (reference sequence). This CDR3 contains 17 residues. Trimming pared 1 base from V and 3 bases from J, leaving 16 bases between. In DNA form, the CDR3 reads TGTGCCAGTAGTATAGTAGATCCACAGGGCTTCAATCAGCCCCAGCATTTT. Protein: CASSIVDPQGFNQPQHF.

V usage is TRBV28 and J usage is TRBJ2-3; D is perhaps TRBD1 (6 bases). This CDR3 spans 17 amino acids. Trimming removed 4 bases from V and 5 bases from J, with 22 bases in between. CDR1 is MDHEN and CDR2 is SYDVKM in the germline V gene. The DNA for the CDR3 is TGTGCCAGCAGTTCCGGGACAATCTCGGGGTTAGTAGATACGCAGTATTTT. It translates to CASSSGTISGLVDTQYF.

CDR3 coding DNA: TGTGCCAGCAGCGAAAACAGGGTTGGCTATGGCTACACCTTC. Its translation is CASSENRVGYGYTF. The chain carries TRBV14 and TRBJ1-2, with a tentative D call TRBD1 (6 bases). Trimming stripped 5 bases from V and 4 bases from J, with 14 bases between. The CDR3 has 14 amino acids. From germline, CDR1 is SGHDN and CDR2 FVKESK.

This clone was seen once. The chain is built from TRBV5-1 and TRBJ2-5; D may be TRBD1 (6 bases). V was shortened by 0 bases and J by 3 bases, with 9 bases between the two germline ends. The CDR3 spans 14 residues. In germline, CDR1 is SGHRS, CDR2 YFSETQ. Here the CDR3 DNA reads TGCGCCAGCAGCTTGGGGGGGCGCGAAGAGACCCAGTACTTC. Protein: CASSLGGREETQYF.

The chain carries TRBV10-3 and TRBJ2-3, with 11 bases aligning to TRBD1. Losses at the gene ends were 4 bases for V and 1 base for J; bases not matched to a gene: 13. The germline CDR1 and CDR2 sequences are ENHRY and SYGVKD. This CDR3 has 19 amino acids. CDR3 DNA: TGTGCCATCAGTGGGTCGGGACAGGGGGGCGTTGTGGGCACAGATACGCAGTATTTT. Protein: CAISGSGQGGVVGTDTQYF.

V and J are TRBV25-1 and TRBJ1-4, with 8 positions matching TRBD1. CDR1 and CDR2 (germline): MGHDK, SYGVNS. The V and J ends lost 8 bases and 6 bases, in that order; junction bases with no gene match: 8. The CDR3 consists of 14 residues. The CDR3 loop reads CASPQGARYEKLFF. CDR3 nucleotide sequence: TGTGCCAGCCCTCAGGGGGCGCGGTATGAAAAACTGTTTTTT.

DNA for the CDR3: TGTGCCAGCAGACCCACAGGGTCCGGGGAGCTGTTTTTT. This encodes CASRPTGSGELFF. J is TRBJ2-2 and V is TRBV7-9, with a tentative D call TRBD1 (6 bases). V lost 6 bases and J lost 6, with 11 bases in between. The CDR3 sequence is 13 residues long. Per the germline V gene, CDR1 is SEHNR and CDR2 is FQNEAQ (reference sequence).

This chain joins TRBV24-1 and TRBJ2-3; 7 bases are a match to TRBD1. Germline V gene data show CDR1 as KGHDR and CDR2 as SFDVKD. After removal of 10 bases from V and 5 bases from J, the junction contained 8 bases not matched to a gene. This CDR3 comprises 13 residues. The CDR3 DNA is TGTGCCACTAGAGGACAGGCCGTAGATACGCAGTATTTT. Protein product: CATRGQAVDTQYF.

The CDR3 coding sequence is TGTGCCAGCAGCTTATTGGCCGACTACAATGAGCAGTTCTTC. Its translation: CASSLLADYNEQFF. The chain links TRBV7-9 to TRBJ2-1; D is unclear. In germline, CDR1 is SEHNR, CDR2 FQNEAQ (reference sequence). Trimming cost V 2 bases and J 3 bases, with 8 bases left between them. The CDR3 runs to 14 residues.

In this sample, this clone turned up once. V and J are TRBV18 and TRBJ1-6, with 7 positions matching TRBD1. With 3 bases clipped from V and 8 bases from J, the junction kept 4 bases outside the gene matches. The length of the CDR3 is 14 residues. The germline gives CDR1 KGHSH, CDR2 LQKENI. CDR3 region: CASSPPGGYSPLHF. DNA of the CDR3: TGTGCCAGCTCACCGCCAGGGGGTTATTCACCCCTCCACTTT. The entire variable domain, with the rest obtained from reference TRBV18 and TRBJ1-6, is as follows: NAGVMQNPRHLVRRRGQEARLRCSPMKGHSHVYWYRQLPEEGLKFMVYLQKENIIDESGMPKERFSAEFPKEGPSILRIQQVVRGDSAAYFCASSPPGGYSPLHFGNGTRLTVT.